This T cell receptor (beta chain) was sequenced for a study of regulatory T cells in long-lasting Graves disease. Background on the study: Those with persistent Graves' disease had received antithyroid drugs for over 5 years with positive TSH receptor antibodies.

Germline V gene sequence: CDR1 SGHDN, CDR2 FVKESK. This CDR3 has 17 residues. J lost 0 bases, V lost 1 base, and 6 bases had no gene match. Building of the TCR beta libraries involved iRepertoire HTBI primers and Arm-PCR of CDR3 regions. Per the study methods: Samples revealed 62 TRBV and 14 TRBJ segments. TCRdb fed the multiplex PCR reads into MiXCR, producing one record per CDR3 protein. TCRdb assigned the V and J calls; the authors' analysis was not used. The repertoire includes 650,000 to 850,000 distinct CDR3 sequences, around 30% of them detected once, and about two fifths sits in the top ten. This sample's time point: persistent/refractory GD, antithyroid drugs over 5 years with positive TRAb. RNA extracted from PBMCs served as the sequencing template. In Xi'an, China, an endocrinology department was the source of patients. Study-level results: Persistent disease samples used TRBV28, TRBJ1-2 and TRBJ2-5 preferentially.

Details on this clonotype: The antigen remains undetermined.

The sequence came from a female donor with Graves disease. The chain joins TRBV14 to TRBJ2-3; TRBD2 matches 8 bases. This material consisted of peripheral blood mononuclear cells (PBMCs), taken when the disease was refractory, from a patient treated with antithyroid drugs. The DNA of the CDR3 is TGTGCCAGCAGCCAAGGAACTAGCGGAGAAAGCACAGATACGCAGTATTTT. Its protein is CASSQGTSGESTDTQYF.